These T cell receptor beta chains were read from a single sample in a study of blood T cells in healthy people across ages. TCRdb reprocessed the 5' RACE reads with MiXCR, giving one entry per CDR3 protein. Among about 720,000 distinct CDR3 sequences listed, 20% to 25% were seen once. Sequencing was carried out using blood. The receptor set was obtained from an older man in good health. CDR3s include the opening cysteine and the closing phenylalanine or tryptophan. The order of the fields is CDR3 length, J gene, D gene, clone size, V gene, CDR3 DNA, CDR3 protein. D genes are given only for firm matches. Not all rows give a size; the values are once, few, many and, for expanded clones, a class.

CDR3 length: 16; J gene: TRBJ1-6; D gene: NA; clone size: few; V gene: TRBV7-2; CDR3 DNA: TGTGCCAGCAGCTCCTCGTGGAGCTCCTATAATTCACCCCTCCACTTT; CDR3 protein: CASSSSWSSYNSPLHF
CDR3 length: 15; J gene: TRBJ1-2; D gene: NA; clone size: NA; V gene: TRBV14; CDR3 DNA: TGTGCCAGCAGCCAAGAATTCGGCCTGGGAGTGGGCTACACCTTC; CDR3 protein: CASSQEFGLGVGYTF
CDR3 length: 14; J gene: TRBJ2-2; D gene: NA; clone size: NA; V gene: TRBV6-5; CDR3 DNA: TGTGCCAGCAGTTACTCGACAAACACCGGGGAGCTGTTTTTT; CDR3 protein: CASSYSTNTGELFF
CDR3 length: 15; J gene: TRBJ1-1; D gene: TRBD1; clone size: NA; V gene: TRBV7-2; CDR3 DNA: TGTGCCAGCAGAGGGACCGGGACAGCCAACACTGAAGCTTTCTTT; CDR3 protein: CASRGTGTANTEAFF
CDR3 length: 12; J gene: TRBJ1-3; D gene: NA; clone size: NA; V gene: TRBV20-1; CDR3 DNA: TGCAGTACGAGGGGAGGAGGAAACACCATATATTTT; CDR3 protein: CSTRGGGNTIYF
CDR3 length: 14; J gene: TRBJ1-2; D gene: NA; clone size: few; V gene: TRBV7-9; CDR3 DNA: TGTGCCAGCAGCTTCGGCGACAGAAACTATGGCTACACCTTC; CDR3 protein: CASSFGDRNYGYTF
CDR3 length: 12; J gene: TRBJ2-5; D gene: NA; clone size: many; V gene: TRBV10-3; CDR3 DNA: TGTGCCATCAGTGCCTCCATGGAGACCCAGTACTTC; CDR3 protein: CAISASMETQYF
CDR3 length: 17; J gene: TRBJ1-5; D gene: NA; clone size: NA; V gene: TRBV6-1; CDR3 DNA: TGTGCCAGCAGTGAAGCGCGGGCAGGCCGATACAATCAGCCCCAGCATTTT; CDR3 protein: CASSEARAGRYNQPQHF
CDR3 length: 15; J gene: TRBJ1-1; D gene: TRBD1; clone size: NA; V gene: TRBV5-1; CDR3 DNA: TGCGCCAGCAGCTTCGGGACAGCTATGAACACTGAAGCTTTCTTT; CDR3 protein: CASSFGTAMNTEAFF
CDR3 length: 14; J gene: TRBJ2-3; D gene: NA; clone size: NA; V gene: TRBV20-1; CDR3 DNA: TGCAGTGCTAGGGACATCCTGGGGACAGATACGCAGTATTTT; CDR3 protein: CSARDILGTDTQYF
CDR3 length: 19; J gene: TRBJ2-1; D gene: TRBD2; clone size: NA; V gene: TRBV5-8; CDR3 DNA: TGTGCCAGCAGCTTGGAGGTGTGGGTTGGGACTAGCGGGAACAATGAGCAGTTCTTC; CDR3 protein: CASSLEVWVGTSGNNEQFF
CDR3 length: 17; J gene: TRBJ2-7; D gene: TRBD1; clone size: NA; V gene: TRBV20-1; CDR3 DNA: TGCAGTGCTAGAGATCCCCACGGGACAGGAAATTTCTACGAGCAGTACTTC; CDR3 protein: CSARDPHGTGNFYEQYF
CDR3 length: 15; J gene: TRBJ2-1; D gene: NA; clone size: NA; V gene: TRBV12-5; CDR3 DNA: TGTGCTAGTGGTTCGGAAGGGTCAGGATACAATGAGCAGTTCTTC; CDR3 protein: CASGSEGSGYNEQFF
CDR3 length: 16; J gene: TRBJ2-7; D gene: TRBD1; clone size: NA; V gene: TRBV10-3; CDR3 DNA: TGTGCCATCAGTGAGTCGATAGGACAGGGCTCCTACGAGCAGTACTTC; CDR3 protein: CAISESIGQGSYEQYF
CDR3 length: 14; J gene: TRBJ1-4; D gene: TRBD1; clone size: few; V gene: TRBV20-1; CDR3 DNA: TGCAGTGCCCCCCACAGGGGAGTTGGCGAAAAACTGTTTTTT; CDR3 protein: CSAPHRGVGEKLFF
CDR3 length: 14; J gene: TRBJ2-5; D gene: TRBD1; clone size: NA; V gene: TRBV19; CDR3 DNA: TGTGCCAGTAGTAGCCGGGACAGGGGAAAGACCCAGTACTTC; CDR3 protein: CASSSRDRGKTQYF
CDR3 length: 15; J gene: TRBJ2-6; D gene: NA; clone size: NA; V gene: TRBV11-2; CDR3 DNA: TGTGCCAGCAGCCGTAGAAACTCTGGGGCCAACGTCCTGACTTTC; CDR3 protein: CASSRRNSGANVLTF
CDR3 length: 14; J gene: TRBJ2-7; D gene: NA; clone size: many; V gene: TRBV20-1; CDR3 DNA: TGCAGTGCTAGAGAGAGGAATCGGATATACGAGCAGTACTTC; CDR3 protein: CSARERNRIYEQYF
CDR3 length: 15; J gene: TRBJ1-5; D gene: NA; clone size: NA; V gene: TRBV12-3/TRBV12-4; CDR3 DNA: TGTGCCAGCAGTACCTCGGGGGTGGGCAATCAGCCCCAGCATTTT; CDR3 protein: CASSTSGVGNQPQHF
CDR3 length: 16; J gene: TRBJ1-4; D gene: NA; clone size: NA; V gene: TRBV7-9; CDR3 DNA: TGTGCCGGCAGCCCGGGCCGAGAGGCCTTTAATGAAAAACTGTTTTTT; CDR3 protein: CAGSPGREAFNEKLFF
CDR3 length: 18; J gene: TRBJ2-2; D gene: TRBD2; clone size: NA; V gene: TRBV6-2/TRBV6-3; CDR3 DNA: TGTGCCAGCAGTCCATTCTCTAGCGGGAGTCCGGGCACCGGGGAGCTGTTTTTT; CDR3 protein: CASSPFSSGSPGTGELFF
CDR3 length: 14; J gene: TRBJ2-2; D gene: NA; clone size: few; V gene: TRBV5-1; CDR3 DNA: TGCGCCAGCAGCTTGGCACAGGCTGGCGGGGAGCTGTTTTTT; CDR3 protein: CASSLAQAGGELFF
CDR3 length: 17; J gene: TRBJ2-1; D gene: TRBD2; clone size: NA; V gene: TRBV29-1; CDR3 DNA: TGCAGCGTTGAAGACCCCCTTGGCGGGGGGGGTTACAATGAGCAGTTCTTC; CDR3 protein: CSVEDPLGGGGYNEQFF
CDR3 length: 15; J gene: TRBJ2-5; D gene: NA; clone size: few; V gene: TRBV12-3/TRBV12-4; CDR3 DNA: TGTGCCAGCAGTGCGCAACTAGGACAACAAGAGACCCAGTACTTC; CDR3 protein: CASSAQLGQQETQYF
CDR3 length: 14; J gene: TRBJ1-4; D gene: TRBD1; clone size: few; V gene: TRBV6-1; CDR3 DNA: TGTGCCAGCAGTCTTCGGACAGGGCGCGAAAAACTGTTTTTT; CDR3 protein: CASSLRTGREKLFF
CDR3 length: 14; J gene: TRBJ1-2; D gene: NA; clone size: few; V gene: TRBV12-3/TRBV12-4; CDR3 DNA: TGTGCCAGCAGTCCCTCGACAGGAGCCTATGGCTACACCTTC; CDR3 protein: CASSPSTGAYGYTF
CDR3 length: 13; J gene: TRBJ2-5; D gene: TRBD2; clone size: few; V gene: TRBV20-1; CDR3 DNA: TGCAGTGCTGGACCGGGACTAGCAGAGACCCAGTACTTC; CDR3 protein: CSAGPGLAETQYF
CDR3 length: 15; J gene: TRBJ1-2; D gene: TRBD1; clone size: NA; V gene: TRBV6-1; CDR3 DNA: TGTGCCAGCAGTGAATTCCCGACAGGGAAGTATGGCTACACCTTC; CDR3 protein: CASSEFPTGKYGYTF
CDR3 length: 17; J gene: TRBJ1-1; D gene: TRBD1; clone size: NA; V gene: TRBV2; CDR3 DNA: TGTGCCAGCAGTGAAAGCCGGAGGACAGGGGGCATCACTGAAGCTTTCTTT; CDR3 protein: CASSESRRTGGITEAFF
CDR3 length: 14; J gene: TRBJ1-5; D gene: NA; clone size: NA; V gene: TRBV28; CDR3 DNA: TGTGCCAGCAGTTCAGGACTTGGCAATCAGCCCCAGCATTTT; CDR3 protein: CASSSGLGNQPQHF
CDR3 length: 15; J gene: TRBJ1-2; D gene: NA; clone size: NA; V gene: TRBV18; CDR3 DNA: TGTGCCAGCTCATCAGTTCGGGACACCTCATATGGCTACACCTTC; CDR3 protein: CASSSVRDTSYGYTF
CDR3 length: 17; J gene: TRBJ2-4; D gene: NA; clone size: NA; V gene: TRBV5-1; CDR3 DNA: TGCGCCAGCAGCTTGGAGGTCTTACGGGGGGCCAAAAACATTCAGTACTTC; CDR3 protein: CASSLEVLRGAKNIQYF
CDR3 length: 14; J gene: TRBJ1-4; D gene: TRBD1; clone size: NA; V gene: TRBV12-3/TRBV12-4; CDR3 DNA: TGTGCCAGCAGTTTAACCGGGACAGGGGTCTTCCTGTTTTTT; CDR3 protein: CASSLTGTGVFLFF
CDR3 length: 14; J gene: TRBJ1-1; D gene: TRBD1; clone size: few; V gene: TRBV7-8; CDR3 DNA: TGTGCCAGCAGCTGGGGACAGACAAACACTGAAGCTTTCTTT; CDR3 protein: CASSWGQTNTEAFF
CDR3 length: 15; J gene: TRBJ1-3; D gene: NA; clone size: NA; V gene: TRBV6-1; CDR3 DNA: TGTGCCAGCAGTGAAGGCGGGACACCCGAGGACACCATATATTTT; CDR3 protein: CASSEGGTPEDTIYF
CDR3 length: 13; J gene: TRBJ2-5; D gene: TRBD2; clone size: few; V gene: TRBV29-1; CDR3 DNA: TGCAGCGTTGATGGCCTAGCGGAAGAGACCCAGTACTTC; CDR3 protein: CSVDGLAEETQYF